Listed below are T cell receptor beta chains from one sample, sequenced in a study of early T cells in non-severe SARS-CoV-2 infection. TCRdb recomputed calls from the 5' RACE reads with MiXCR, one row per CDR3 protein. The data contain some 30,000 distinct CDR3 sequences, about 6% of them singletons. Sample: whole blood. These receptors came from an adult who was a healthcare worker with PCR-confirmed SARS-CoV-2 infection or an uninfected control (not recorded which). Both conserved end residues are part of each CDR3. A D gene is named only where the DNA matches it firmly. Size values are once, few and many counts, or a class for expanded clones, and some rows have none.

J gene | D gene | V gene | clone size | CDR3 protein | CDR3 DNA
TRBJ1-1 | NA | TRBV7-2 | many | CASRKGGVGQAEAFF | TGTGCCAGCAGAAAAGGAGGGGTCGGCCAGGCAGAAGCTTTCTTT
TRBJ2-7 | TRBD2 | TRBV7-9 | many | CASSTLGAGDYPYEQYF | TGTGCCAGCAGCACCTTAGGCGCGGGGGACTACCCCTACGAGCAGTACTTC
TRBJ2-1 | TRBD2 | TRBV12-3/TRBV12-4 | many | CASSLGTRSVYEQFF | TGTGCCAGCAGTCTCGGGACTAGATCTGTTTACGAGCAGTTCTTC
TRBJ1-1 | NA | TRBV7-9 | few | CASSLEGGSAEAFF | TGTGCCAGCAGCTTAGAGGGGGGCAGCGCTGAAGCTTTCTTT
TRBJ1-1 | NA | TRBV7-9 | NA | CASSPDSEAFF | TGTGCCAGCAGCCCTGACAGTGAAGCTTTCTTT
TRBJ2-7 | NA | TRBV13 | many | CASSSDRSYEQYF | TGTGCCAGCAGCTCGGACAGATCCTACGAGCAGTACTTC
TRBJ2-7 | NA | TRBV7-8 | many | CASNHPGEDEQYF | TGTGCCAGCAACCACCCAGGAGAGGACGAGCAGTACTTC
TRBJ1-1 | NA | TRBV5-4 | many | CASKRRQRGNTEAFF | TGTGCCAGCAAGCGCAGACAAAGAGGTAACACTGAAGCTTTCTTT
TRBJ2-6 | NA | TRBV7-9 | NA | CASSPLPGRSASDRKGSGANVLTF | TGTGCCAGCAGCCCCCTCCCCGGCAGATCGGCATCCGATCGAAAGGGCTCTGGGGCCAACGTCCTGACTTTC
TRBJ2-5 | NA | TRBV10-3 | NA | CAISDPGEAQETQYF | TGTGCCATCAGTGACCCCGGAGAAGCGCAAGAGACCCAGTACTTC
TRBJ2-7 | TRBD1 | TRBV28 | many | CASSLWGQGVSYEQYF | TGTGCCAGCAGTTTATGGGGACAGGGGGTTTCCTACGAGCAGTACTTC
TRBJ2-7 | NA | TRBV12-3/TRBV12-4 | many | CASSLTLWEQYF | TGTGCCAGCAGTTTAACTCTTTGGGAGCAGTACTTC
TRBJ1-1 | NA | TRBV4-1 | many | CASSHLGGGGWGTEAFF | TGCGCCAGCAGCCATCTAGGAGGTGGGGGCTGGGGCACTGAAGCTTTCTTT
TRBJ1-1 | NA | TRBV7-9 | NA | CASSAANPKNTEAFF | TGTGCCAGCAGCGCGGCGAACCCTAAGAACACTGAAGCTTTCTTT
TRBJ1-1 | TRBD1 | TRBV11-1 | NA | CASSRTGGRTEAFF | TGTGCCAGCAGCCGAACAGGGGGGAGGACTGAAGCTTTCTTT
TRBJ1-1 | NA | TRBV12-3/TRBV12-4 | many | CASIPSGINTEAFF | TGTGCCAGCATCCCTTCAGGGATCAACACTGAAGCTTTCTTT
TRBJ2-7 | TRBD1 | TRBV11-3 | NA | CASSQGVQGAYEQYF | TGTGCCAGCAGCCAAGGGGTACAGGGGGCCTACGAGCAGTACTTC
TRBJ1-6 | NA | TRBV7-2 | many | CASSLGLGTGNSPLHF | TGTGCCAGCAGCTTAGGGTTGGGGACCGGTAATTCACCCCTCCACTTT
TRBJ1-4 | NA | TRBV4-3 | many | CASSPTHQGKGFATNEKLFF | TGCGCCAGCAGCCCCACCCACCAGGGGAAAGGCTTTGCAACTAATGAAAAACTGTTTTTT
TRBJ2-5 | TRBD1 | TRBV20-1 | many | CSATTLQGYQETQYF | TGCAGTGCTACTACTCTACAGGGGTACCAAGAGACCCAGTACTTC
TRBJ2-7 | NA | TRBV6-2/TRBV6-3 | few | CASIAASGMGEQYF | TGTGCCAGCATCGCCGCTTCAGGGATGGGCGAGCAGTACTTC
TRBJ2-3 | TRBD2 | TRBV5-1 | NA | CASSPTAGGPLDTQYF | TGCGCCAGCAGCCCAACAGCGGGGGGGCCGTTAGATACGCAGTATTTT
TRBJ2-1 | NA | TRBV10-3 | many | CAISESWGEVHNEQSF | TGTGCCATCAGTGAGTCTTGGGGGGAGGTCCACAATGAGCAGTCCTTC
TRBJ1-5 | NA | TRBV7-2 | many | CASGPGGTGQPQHF | TGTGCCAGTGGGCCGGGGGGCACAGGACAGCCCCAGCATTTT
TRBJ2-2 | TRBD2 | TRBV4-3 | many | CASSQEPSGGDGELFF | TGCGCCAGCAGCCAAGAGCCTAGCGGGGGGGACGGGGAGCTGTTTTTT
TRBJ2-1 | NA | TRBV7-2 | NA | CASIPTGRSSYNEQFF | TGTGCCAGCATCCCCACCGGGAGAAGCTCCTACAATGAGCAGTTCTTC
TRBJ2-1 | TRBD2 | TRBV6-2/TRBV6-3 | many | CASSWTSGGGNEQFF | TGTGCCAGCAGCTGGACTAGCGGGGGGGGCAATGAGCAGTTCTTC
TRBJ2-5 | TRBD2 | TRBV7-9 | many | CASSRGLAGGASETQYF | TGTGCCAGCAGCCGAGGACTAGCGGGGGGCGCTTCGGAGACCCAGTACTTC
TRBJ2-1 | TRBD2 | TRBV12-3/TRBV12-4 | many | CASSFRPWGEVAGGRNEQFF | TGTGCCAGCAGTTTTCGCCCCTGGGGCGAGGTAGCGGGGGGTCGGAATGAGCAGTTCTTC
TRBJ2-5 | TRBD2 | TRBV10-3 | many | CAISEGLAQETQYF | TGTGCCATCAGTGAAGGACTAGCCCAAGAGACCCAGTACTTC
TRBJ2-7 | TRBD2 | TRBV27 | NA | CASKRLAGYYEQYF | TGTGCCAGCAAGAGACTAGCGGGATACTACGAGCAGTACTTC
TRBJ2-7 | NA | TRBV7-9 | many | CASSPGPGEQYF | TGTGCCAGCAGCCCAGGGCCGGGAGAGCAGTACTTC
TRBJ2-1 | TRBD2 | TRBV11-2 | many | CASSLVGGFTQYNEQFF | TGTGCCAGCAGCTTAGTGGGGGGGTTCACCCAATACAATGAGCAGTTCTTC
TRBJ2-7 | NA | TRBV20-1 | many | CSASPAPATYEQYF | TGCAGTGCTAGCCCGGCGCCCGCTACCTACGAGCAGTACTTC
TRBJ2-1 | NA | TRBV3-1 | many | CASSQETGNEQFF | TGTGCCAGCAGCCAAGAAACGGGGAATGAGCAGTTCTTC
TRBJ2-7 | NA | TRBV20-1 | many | CSARRQIYEQYF | TGCAGTGCCAGGCGGCAGATCTACGAGCAGTACTTC
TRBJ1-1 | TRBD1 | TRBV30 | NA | CAWSVPAGTGRLDTEAFF | TGTGCCTGGAGTGTTCCTGCGGGGACAGGGCGATTGGACACTGAAGCTTTCTTT
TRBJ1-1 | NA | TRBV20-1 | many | CSADRDENTEAFF | TGCAGTGCCGATCGGGACGAGAACACTGAAGCTTTCTTT
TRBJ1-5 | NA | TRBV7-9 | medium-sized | CASSLGRVGNQPQHF | TGTGCCAGCAGCTTAGGCAGGGTCGGAAATCAGCCCCAGCATTTT
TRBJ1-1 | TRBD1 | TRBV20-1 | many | CSARTGYGNTEAFF | TGCAGTGCCAGGACAGGCTATGGGAACACTGAAGCTTTCTTT
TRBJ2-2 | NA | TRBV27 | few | CASSLGGLRAGELFF | NA
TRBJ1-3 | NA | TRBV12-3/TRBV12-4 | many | CASSYAGTGNTIYF | TGTGCCAGCAGTTATGCAGGGACTGGAAACACCATATATTTT
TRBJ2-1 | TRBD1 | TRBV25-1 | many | CASAPDRLDNEQFF | TGTGCCAGCGCCCCGGACAGGTTAGACAATGAGCAGTTCTTC
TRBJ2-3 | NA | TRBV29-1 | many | CSVNSPSTDTQYF | TGCAGCGTTAATTCTCCTAGCACAGATACGCAGTATTTT
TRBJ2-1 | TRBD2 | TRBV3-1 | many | CASSHRGGPKNEQFF | TGTGCCAGCAGCCATCGGGGGGGCCCGAAGAATGAGCAGTTCTTC
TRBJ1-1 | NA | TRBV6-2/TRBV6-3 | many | CASSYRRTVLAEAFF | TGTGCCAGCAGTTACCGCAGGACGGTGTTGGCTGAAGCTTTCTTT
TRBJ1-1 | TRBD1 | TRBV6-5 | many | CASSYSVSGGERRDAEAFF | TGTGCCAGCAGTTACTCGGTCTCAGGGGGCGAGCGCCGGGACGCTGAAGCTTTCTTT
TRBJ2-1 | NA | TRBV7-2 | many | CASTAGHLSYNEQFF | TGTGCCAGCACCGCGGGACACCTTTCCTACAATGAGCAGTTCTTC
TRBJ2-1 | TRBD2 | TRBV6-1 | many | CASSESSGGANEQFF | TGTGCCAGCAGTGAATCTAGCGGGGGGGCGAATGAGCAGTTCTTC
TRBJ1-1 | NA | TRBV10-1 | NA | CASSGGNMNTEAFF | TGCGCCAGCAGTGGGGGGAATATGAACACTGAAGCTTTCTTT
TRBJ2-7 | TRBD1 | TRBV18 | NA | CASSPGTGDDEQYF | TGTGCCAGCTCACCGGGGACAGGGGACGACGAGCAGTACTTC
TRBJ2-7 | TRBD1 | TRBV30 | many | CAWGTGGPGEQYF | TGTGCCTGGGGGACAGGGGGTCCGGGTGAGCAGTACTTC
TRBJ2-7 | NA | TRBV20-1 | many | CSARSWGASYEQYF | TGCAGTGCTAGATCGTGGGGTGCGTCGTACGAGCAGTACTTC
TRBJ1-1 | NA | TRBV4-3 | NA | CASSRDNSGTEAFF | TGCGCCAGCAGCCGGGACAATTCCGGCACTGAAGCTTTCTTT
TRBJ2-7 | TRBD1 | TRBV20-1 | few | CSARDLKQGNTYEQYF | TGCAGTGCTAGAGATCTAAAACAGGGGAATACCTACGAGCAGTACTTC
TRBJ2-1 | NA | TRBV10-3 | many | CAISEIGSNNEQFF | TGTGCCATCAGTGAGATAGGGAGCAACAATGAGCAGTTCTTC